This passage covers 11 T cell receptor beta chains from one sample sequenced in a study of blood T cell repertoires in COVID-19. Data came from immunoSEQ multiplex PCR; TCRdb stores just in-frame clones and leaves some out. The data show tens of thousands of clones, approximately 85% seen once. The sequencing sample was made of peripheral blood. The receptor set was obtained from a man older than 75 with acute or convalescent COVID-19.

This clone has only a few counts. The chain employs TRBV4-3 and TRBJ2-3, with 13 bases lining up with TRBD2. Unmatched junction bases numbered 12, after V lost 3 bases and J lost 0 bases. CDR3 length: 20 residues. Per the germline V gene, CDR1 is LGHNA and CDR2 is YSLEER. The CDR3 is CASSQDRLAGGTSSTDTQYF. CDR3 bases: TGCGCCAGCAGCCAGGACCGACTAGCGGGAGGAACCTCTAGCACAGATACGCAGTATTTT.

The chain couples TRBV27 to TRBJ2-5, with 15 bases lining up with TRBD2. This CDR3 spans 16 amino acids. The junction had 4 bases not matched to a gene; V was cut back by 3 bases and J by 5 bases. Germline CDR1 is MNHEY and CDR2 is SMNVEV (reference sequence). The CDR3 is CASSFGLAGGFETQYF. The CDR3 DNA is TGTGCCAGCAGTTTTGGACTAGCGGGAGGGTTTGAGACCCAGTACTTC.

The chain is built from TRBV10-3 and TRBJ2-3, with D possibly being TRBD1 (5 bases). This CDR3 has 16 residues. Germline V gene lookup returns CDR1 ENHRY and CDR2 SYGVKD. V gave up 0 bases and J gave up 4 bases, with 14 bases separating them. CDR3 in amino acids: CAISESGQPLADTQYF. The CDR3 DNA sequence: TGTGCCATCAGTGAGTCGGGGCAACCCCTGGCAGATACGCAGTATTTT.

The chain has TRBV18 and TRBJ2-2, with 8 bases matching TRBD1. CDR3 length: 17 residues. The V gene end was trimmed by 0 bases and the J gene end by 4 bases; junction bases not matched to a gene: 7. CDR1 KGHSH and CDR2 LQKENI come from the germline V gene. This chain's CDR3 is CASSPPNQGALTGELFF. The CDR3 DNA reads TGTGCCAGCTCACCACCGAACCAGGGGGCCCTCACCGGGGAGCTGTTTTTT.

The chain combines TRBV6-4 with TRBJ2-1; 7 nucleotides agree with TRBD1. The V gene end was trimmed by 6 bases and the J gene end by 8 bases; junction bases not matched to a gene: 10. The CDR3 runs 14 residues. Germline loops: CDR1 MRHNA, CDR2 SNTAGT. CDR3 sequence (DNA): TGTGCCAGCAGGACTGAACAGGGGTGGGATGAGCAGTTCTTC. Protein product: CASRTEQGWDEQFF.

The gene calls are TRBV19 and TRBJ1-2; D remains unclear. V lost 0 bases to trimming and J lost 2 bases, with 7 bases between them. CDR1 is LNHDA, CDR2 SQIVND, per germline (reference sequence). The CDR3 extends over 14 amino acids. The CDR3 region is CASSIDDGNYGYTF. CDR3 nucleotides: TGTGCCAGTAGTATAGATGACGGGAACTATGGCTACACCTTC.

The chain links TRBV19 to TRBJ2-7; TRBD1 is a possible D gene (6 bases). There are 15 residues in the CDR3. V was trimmed by 3 bases and J by 6 bases, leaving 18 bases between them. Germline V gene sequence: CDR1 LNHDA, CDR2 SQIVND (reference sequence). The CDR3: CASSIMGDNPLEQYF. DNA of the CDR3: TGTGCCAGTAGTATCATGGGGGACAACCCCCTCGAGCAGTACTTC.

The chain has TRBV11-2 and TRBJ1-3; unclear D gene. V lost 0 bases to trimming and J lost 6 bases, with 18 bases between them. The CDR3 totals 17 residues. Germline V gene lookup returns CDR1 SGHAT and CDR2 FQNNGV. CDR3 nucleotide sequence: TGTGCCAGCAGCTTAGATCGAAAAGCCGGGCGGGCAAACACCATATATTTT. Its translation: CASSLDRKAGRANTIYF.

The V call is TRBV5-1, the J call TRBJ2-3; the D gene is possibly TRBD1 (6 bases). Trimming shortened V by 4 bases and J by 0 bases, and 9 bases separated the two germline ends. The V gene's germline CDR1 is SGHRS and CDR2 YFSETQ. The CDR3 is 14 residues long. The CDR3 is CASSNGQSTDTQYF. Written as DNA, the CDR3 is TGCGCCAGCAGCAATGGACAGAGCACAGATACGCAGTATTTT.

The V and J genes are TRBV2 and TRBJ1-5; D might be TRBD1 (6 bases). The CDR3 contains 16 residues. Germline V gene lookup returns CDR1 SNHLY and CDR2 FYNNEI. With 8 bases removed from V and 6 bases from J, the gap between germline ends came to 23 bases. CDR3 bases: TGTGCCAGCCGGGACATTTTTGTAGGTTGGGGTCAGCCCCAGCATTTT. Its protein is CASRDIFVGWGQPQHF.

The rearrangement links TRBV7-2 to TRBJ2-7, with 10 nucleotides matching TRBD2. Germline loops: CDR1 SGHTA, CDR2 FQGNSA. The CDR3 sequence is 15 residues long. V lost 1 base and J lost 5; bases outside the gene matches: 5. The CDR3, as DNA: TGTGCCAGCAGCTTAGTGGTAGCGGGAGGCCACGAGCAGTACTTC. It is translated as CASSLVVAGGHEQYF.